The entry below describes one T cell receptor beta chain. Its antigen target is currently unknown. No base qualities exist here, and no much larger clone lies one base off it. The TCR beta CDR3 regions were amplified from the RNA transcripts. A first-round RT-PCR of the TCR CDR3 used the HTBI primer set with the Qiagen OneStep RT-PCR kit. Libraries were constructed in a second round of multiplex PCR, after which size selection and purification were performed. Sequencing of the libraries was done on an Illumina HiSeq2000 using paired-end 100 bp reads. The source study handled its data this way. Raw data were processed with SOAPnuke, discarding reads with adapters, uncalled bases, mean Phred below 15, or no exact constant-primer or identifier match. High-quality paired reads were merged with COPE v1.2.5, and unique nucleotide sequences were defined as clonotypes. MiTCR v1.1 was used to align the clonotypes against IMGT TRBV, TRBD and TRBJ reference segments. The analysis included only V-J combinations with a frequency above 0.0001, which together covered 99% to 99.2% of the repertoires. The TCS score was defined as F50 (clonal expansion) divided by E x V (chaos), with BLOSUM62-based TCRdist calculated between CDR3 peptides within each V-J. Welch's t-statistics and random forest reduced roughly 540 V-J features to 13, which were used in a naive Bayes classifier (R e1071). TCRdb reran the public reads through fastp at Q25 and MiXCR, keeping productive beta chains. Rows with a matching CDR3 protein are joined into one entry that keeps the most common DNA and genes. TCRdb, not the authors, supplied the V and J calls. The sample contains fewer than 350,000 distinct CDR3 sequences, approximately 15% of them found a single time. Jointly, the top ten make up 6.5% to 10% of the sample.

Stable Graves' hyperthyroidism was defined as no progression to ophthalmopathy during 18 months of follow-up. The hyperthyroidism patients were between 18 and 65 years old and newly diagnosed, with a disease duration of less than 2 months. Patients with uncontrolled infections, other autoimmune diseases, pregnancy or lactation were excluded. Diagnoses relied on clinical symptoms, serum thyroxine and TRAb, thyroid ultrasound and orbital computed tomography. PBMCs were isolated from about 10 ml of fresh peripheral blood by Ficoll-Paque density gradient centrifugation. Total RNA was extracted using Trizol reagent, and RNA quality was assessed on an Agilent 2100 Bioanalyzer. These data come from a study of T cells in Graves' hyperthyroidism and ophthalmopathy (dated by TCRdb to the late 2010s). Regarding the complete study: Peripheral blood samples were taken at the time of initial diagnosis, prior to any treatment. A discovery cohort of fewer than 110 patients, about 40 with Graves' ophthalmopathy and over 55 with stable Graves' hyperthyroidism, was used to find distinguishing TCR V-J signatures. Whether ophthalmopathy could be predicted prospectively was tested in an independent validation cohort made up of about 20 hyperthyroidism patients plus 17 patients who later progressed to ophthalmopathy. The roughly 100 discovery patients were randomly divided into training and test sets at a 7:3 ratio. In several Graves' hyperthyroidism patients, the study also compared T-cell repertoires from thyroid tissue with T-cell repertoires from blood. Following sampling, methimazole starting at 30 mg daily was given to hyperthyroidism patients, and high-dose intravenous methylprednisolone was given to ophthalmopathy patients. TCR Vbeta CDR3 sequencing of fewer than 150 peripheral blood samples (about 45 ophthalmopathy, about 75 hyperthyroidism and 17 progressor patients) is reported in the paper.

Deletion took 4 bases off V and 0 bases off J, with a span of 10 bases between the germline ends. For CDR1 and CDR2, the germline V gene (reference sequence) lists LNHDA and SQIVND. Taken from cysteine to phenylalanine, the CDR3 has 15 residues. Kept here is only the CDR3 DNA, which spans 45 bases and is read in frame from base 1. The paper's findings and limits, for the study overall: Ophthalmopathy was separated from stable hyperthyroidism by a 13 V-J signature model, with approximately 90% sensitivity and 81% to 82% specificity obtained in cross-validation and 80%/75% obtained in testing. Blood samples also contained most of the expanded thyroid clonotypes (frequency above 0.001), which suggests that blood repertoires may reflect thyroid immune responses. No statistical method was used to set the sample size in advance, and investigators knew the group allocation. In validation, progression to ophthalmopathy was predicted by the model with 65% to 71% sensitivity and approximately 78% specificity, a median of approximately 6.5 months before onset.

Sequencing used blood. This TCR derives from a woman aged 40-49 years with Graves' hyperthyroidism. This receptor chain uses TRBV19 and TRBJ2-4; the best D guess is TRBD1, with 5 bases matching. The DNA reads as follows: TGTGCCAGTAGTAGAGTGGGGCTAGCCAAAAACATTCAGTACTTC. The resulting protein is CASSRVGLAKNIQYF. Where the CDR3 stops, the reference TRBV19 and TRBJ2-4 genes take over; the full variable domain is DGGITQSPKYLFRKEGQNVTLSCEQNLNHDAMYWYRQDPGQGLRLIYYSQIVNDFQKGDIAEGYSVSREKKESFPLTVTSAQKNPTAFYLCASSRVGLAKNIQYFGAGTRLSVL.